This T cell receptor (beta chain) was observed in a study of T cells in Graves' hyperthyroidism and ophthalmopathy. The CDR3 regions of TCR beta were amplified from RNA transcripts. When the TCR CDR3 underwent first-round RT-PCR, the HTBI primer set was used. TCRdb re-derived calls from the multiplex PCR reads in MiXCR, one entry per CDR3 protein. The data show 350,000 or so distinct CDR3 sequences, about a sixth seen once. This CDR3 has 13 amino acids. J was trimmed by 10 bases and V by 5 bases; bases with no gene match: 5. CDR1 and CDR2 (germline): GTSNPN, SVGIG (reference sequence). The receptor's source is a woman aged 25-40 years with Graves' hyperthyroidism that later progressed to Graves' ophthalmopathy. The chain uses TRBV30 and TRBJ2-1; 13 bases are a match to TRBD2. Source material: blood. This chain's CDR3 is CAWQGLAGEEQFF. CDR3 in DNA: TGTGCCTGGCAAGGACTAGCGGGAGAAGAGCAGTTCTTC.